This TCR beta chain was documented in a study of beta chain features in type 1 diabetes. For the study at large: Examined across all samples were around 110,000,000 sorted cells. Whole-study results and caveats: A moderate, significant TCRB CDR3 shortening appeared in type 1 diabetes across four CD4+ subsets. Any HLA type influence on TCRB rearrangement was left unresolved here.

The germline CDR1 and CDR2 sequences are MNHNY and SVGAGI (reference sequence). J was trimmed by 5 bases and V by 8 bases; bases with no gene match: 9. The CDR3 loop spans 14 amino acids. Expressed TCRB transcripts were sequenced because the isolated RNA had all been reverse transcribed beforehand. Sequenced by immunoSEQ multiplex PCR; TCRdb stores in-frame clones only, minus some. Counted here are more than 550,000 clones, 11% to 15% occurring once; the ten biggest clones make up approximately 0.039%. Of note for this clone: The target antigen is unknown.

The sequenced sample was naive CD4+ T cells from blood. The chain is built from TRBV6-6 and TRBJ1-5; the match to TRBD1 covers 7 bases. The receptor was derived from a man aged 18 to 30 with type 1 diabetes. CDR3 loop: CASGPGGSDQPQHF. In DNA form, the CDR3 reads TGTGCCAGCGGACCAGGGGGTTCCGATCAGCCCCAGCATTTT.